This TCR beta chain was identified in a study of cytomegalovirus exposure and HLA in healthy donors. The wider study: There were under 130 million unique TCR beta sequences, drawn from about 200 million T cells, in an earlier analysis.

The study's findings and limits: In a later analysis, TCR beta V- and J-gene trimming was associated with a missense DCLRE1C variant. The study listed some 160 cytomegalovirus-associated TCR beta chains.

J gave up 2 bases and V 5 bases, and 7 bases lay outside the gene matches. This CDR3 contains 16 residues. Germline CDR1 is SEHNR and CDR2 is FQNEAQ (reference sequence). The PCR had 60 Vbeta and 13 Jbeta primers. Here immunoSEQ multiplex PCR was the method, and the copy in TCRdb shows in-frame clones only, minus some. Here the sample spans roughly 190,000 clones, roughly 81% being singletons. A note on this clone: Its antigen is currently unknown.

The specimen sequenced was PBMCs. The clonotype was recovered from a woman aged 25 to 45 in good health and CMV-seropositive. The rearrangement links TRBV7-9 to TRBJ1-3; the match to TRBD1 covers 9 bases. The CDR3 is CASSVRDRVAGNTIYF. In DNA form, the CDR3 reads TGTGCCAGCAGCGTCCGGGACAGGGTCGCTGGAAACACCATATATTTT. Combining the CDR3 with reference TRBV7-9 and TRBJ1-3 gives the whole variable domain DTGVSQNPRHKITKRGQNVTFRCDPISEHNRLYWYRQTLGQGPEFLTYFQNEAQLEKSRLLSDRFSAERPKGSFSTLEIQRTEQGDSAMYLCASSVRDRVAGNTIYFGEGSWLTVV.